This is a list of T cell receptor beta chains from one sample in a study of T cell changes during pregnancy in multiple sclerosis. Method: immunoSEQ multiplex PCR; TCRdb's copy keeps in-frame clones and lacks some. The data hold more than 45,000 clones, with just over 90% observed a single time. The input for sequencing was CD8+ T cells from peripheral blood mononuclear cells, taken in the second trimester of pregnancy. The receptors were sampled from a female donor with multiple sclerosis, enrolled in a pregnancy study. The CDR3 runs from the conserved cysteine through the conserved F or W. D genes are given only for firm matches. Clone size appears in some rows only: once, few, many, or a class for an expanded clone.

d_call	clone_size	v_call	j_call	cdr3_nt	cdr3_aa
.	.	TRBV19	TRBJ2-3	TGTGCCAGTATGGAGGGGCTCACAGATACGCAGTATTTT	CASMEGLTDTQYF
.	.	TRBV7-9	TRBJ1-1	TGTGCCAGCAGGCCAATGGGCAGCCCCGGGGGGAACACTGAAGCTTTCTTT	CASRPMGSPGGNTEAFF
TRBD1	.	TRBV5-6	TRBJ1-2	TGTGCCAGCAGCTTAATACGGGGACAGGGGCTTTCTGGCCACACCTTC	CASSLIRGQGLSGHTF
TRBD1	.	TRBV13	TRBJ1-4	TGTGCCAGCAGTTTAGAGGGGGCGCAAACTAATGAAAAACTGTTTTTT	CASSLEGAQTNEKLFF
.	.	TRBV11-2	TRBJ2-1	TGTGCCAGCAGCTTAGTCAGTAGCGGCTATGAGCAGTTCTTC	CASSLVSSGYEQFF
TRBD1	once	TRBV9	TRBJ2-1	TGTGCCAGCAGCGTAGCGCCGGGACAGGGGGTTATTGAGCAGTTCTTC	CASSVAPGQGVIEQFF
TRBD2	.	TRBV11-1	TRBJ2-7	TGTGCCAGCAGCGGACTAGCGGGGGGGATCGAAGGTAACGAGCAGTACTTC	CASSGLAGGIEGNEQYF
.	.	TRBV2	TRBJ1-1	TGTGCCAGCCCAGTTAGACAAGTTGTCACTGAAGCTTTCTTT	CASPVRQVVTEAFF
TRBD2	.	TRBV10-3	TRBJ2-1	TGTGGAGCGGGGGCCTACAATGAGCAGTTCTTC	CGAGAYNEQFF
TRBD1	few	TRBV4-1	TRBJ1-6	TGCGCCAGCAGCCAAGAGCAGGGGGCAAAGAATTCACCCCTCCACTTT	CASSQEQGAKNSPLHF
TRBD1	.	TRBV9	TRBJ2-2	TGTGCCAGCAGCACTACCGGGACAGGGCTGTTTTTT	CASSTTGTGLFF
.	few	TRBV9	TRBJ1-1	TGTGCCAGCAGCGTAGGTGGAGCTGAAGCTTTCTTT	CASSVGGAEAFF